This TCR beta chain was captured in a study of CD8+ T cells in alopecia areata. Study-level background: Treated patients took oral tofacitinib at 5 to 10 mg twice daily. Broader study findings: The study found tofacitinib significantly decreased scalp clonality and expanded CD8+ clones among the top 100. Elevated clonality characterized lesional scalp relative to normal scalp, particularly in alopecia totalis/universalis.

RNA extraction and reverse transcription yielded cDNA as sequencing template. The method was immunoSEQ multiplex PCR; TCRdb's version includes in-frame clones alone and lacks a portion of them. The repertoire consists of about 220,000 clones, with about 50% occurring once and the leading ten covering roughly 1.5%. In regard to this clone: Its antigen is not identified.

This CDR3 is built from 14 residues. The trim removed 3 bases at V and 5 bases at J, leaving 5 bases unmatched. Looked up from germline, CDR1 is LNHDA and CDR2 is SQIVND (reference sequence). Treatment: oral pan-JAK inhibitor, 5-10 mg twice daily. This chain links TRBV19 with TRBJ1-2, with 8 bases aligning to TRBD1. The specimen comprised CD4+ T cells sorted from blood, sampled at week 4, from a patient treated with tofacitinib. This sequence was found in a human donor with alopecia areata. CDR3 sequence (DNA): TGTGCCAGTAGTATTGACAGGGGCCCTTATGGCTACACCTTC. The encoded protein is CASSIDRGPYGYTF.